Listed below are T cell receptor beta chains from one sample, sequenced in a study of T cell changes during pregnancy in multiple sclerosis. Measured with immunoSEQ multiplex PCR; TCRdb has only the in-frame clones, and not every one. In the table there are 50,000 to 65,000 clones, roughly nine tenths of which are singletons. The sample consisted of CD4+ T cells from peripheral blood mononuclear cells, taken in the first trimester of pregnancy. These receptors all come from a female donor with multiple sclerosis, enrolled in a pregnancy study. Both conserved end residues are part of each CDR3. A D gene is named only where the DNA matches it firmly. Clone size is given for some rows only: seen once, a few or many times, or a class if the clone is expanded.

>TRBV7-6|TRBJ1-2|NA|TRBD1
CASSLGVKGQGNGYTF
TGTGCCAGCAGCTTAGGGGTCAAAGGACAGGGGAACGGCTACACCTTC
>TRBV11-2|TRBJ1-2|NA|TRBD1
CASSQGDRGIGANYGYTF
TGTGCCAGCAGCCAAGGAGACAGGGGAATAGGAGCTAACTATGGCTACACCTTC
>TRBV18|TRBJ1-5|NA|TRBD1
CASSQTGANQPQHF
TGTGCCAGCTCACAGACAGGGGCCAATCAGCCCCAGCATTTT
>TRBV7-2|TRBJ2-2|NA|TRBD1
CASSLGHRQGGGELFF
TGTGCCAGCAGCCTCGGACACCGACAGGGCGGCGGGGAGCTGTTTTTT
>TRBV27|TRBJ2-2|NA|TRBD1
CASSLRWTGEAAGELFF
TGTGCCAGCAGTTTAAGGTGGACAGGCGAGGCTGCCGGGGAGCTGTTTTTT
>TRBV7-2|TRBJ2-5|NA|TRBD2
CASSLANSGGQETQYF
TGTGCCAGCAGCTTAGCGAATAGCGGGGGGCAAGAGACCCAGTACTTC
>TRBV11-3|TRBJ2-7|NA|NA
CASSAGGGAGREQYF
TGTGCCAGCAGCGCCGGAGGGGGGGCCGGTCGCGAGCAGTACTTC
>TRBV5-5|TRBJ1-1|once|TRBD1
CASSPRGGQGLMNTEAFF
TGTGCCAGCAGCCCTAGGGGGGGACAGGGCCTTATGAACACTGAAGCTTTCTTT
>TRBV6-5|TRBJ1-4|NA|NA
CASSGPNEKLFF
TGTGCCAGCAGTGGGCCCAATGAAAAACTGTTTTTT
>TRBV5-5|TRBJ1-4|NA|NA
CASSLASPGYEKLFF
TGTGCCAGCAGCTTGGCAAGTCCCGGGTACGAAAAACTGTTTTTT
>TRBV18|TRBJ2-1|NA|TRBD2
CASSPTLAQIEQFF
TGTGCCAGCTCACCCACACTAGCGCAGATTGAGCAGTTCTTC
>TRBV19|TRBJ1-5|once|NA
CASSIVAGNQPQHF
TGTGCCAGTAGTATAGTGGCAGGGAATCAGCCCCAGCATTTT
>TRBV4-2|TRBJ2-7|NA|TRBD2
CASSQGTSGGSSYEQYF
TGTGCCAGCAGCCAAGGCACTAGCGGGGGGTCCTCCTACGAGCAGTACTTC
>TRBV7-9|TRBJ1-6|NA|TRBD1
CASSIWTGETLYNSPLHF
TGTGCCAGCAGCATATGGACAGGGGAGACCTTGTATAATTCACCCCTCCACTTT
>TRBV11-3|TRBJ2-1|NA|NA
CASSLVGGASYNEQFF
TGTGCCAGCAGCTTAGTTGGGGGGGCGAGCTACAATGAGCAGTTCTTC
>TRBV7-3|TRBJ1-6|NA|TRBD1
CASSLTPTGLNSPLHF
TGTGCCAGCAGCTTAACCCCGACAGGGCTGAATTCACCCCTCCACTTT
>TRBV29-1|TRBJ1-2|NA|TRBD1
CSCVRQGSSDGYTF
TGTAGCTGCGTGAGACAGGGAAGTTCTGATGGCTACACCTTC
>TRBV5-1|TRBJ1-1|once|NA
CASSPEVGGRHHTEAFF
TGCGCCAGCAGCCCTGAAGTCGGAGGGCGGCACCACACTGAAGCTTTCTTT
>TRBV18|TRBJ2-3|NA|NA
CASSPSDLIDTQYF
TGTGCCAGCTCACCATCCGACTTGATAGATACGCAGTATTTT
>TRBV15|TRBJ2-3|NA|TRBD2
CATSRASGARTDTQYF
TGTGCCACCAGCAGAGCTAGCGGGGCCCGCACAGATACGCAGTATTTT
>TRBV6-6|TRBJ2-7|NA|NA
CASTPTTGRYEQYF
TGTGCCAGCACTCCCACCACGGGGAGGTACGAGCAGTACTTC
>TRBV7-2|TRBJ2-7|NA|NA
CASSLLGTPPYEQYF
TGTGCCAGCAGCTTATTGGGCACTCCCCCCTACGAGCAGTACTTC
>TRBV7-3|TRBJ2-5|NA|NA
CASSPTGSQETQYF
TGTGCCAGCAGCCCCACCGGGAGCCAAGAGACCCAGTACTTC
>TRBV28|TRBJ1-2|NA|NA
CASSLSGIDGGYTF
TGTGCCAGCAGTTTATCAGGGATCGACGGGGGCTACACCTTC
>TRBV7-3|TRBJ2-3|NA|NA
CASSLSVGTDTQYF
TGTGCCAGCAGCTTGAGTGTAGGCACAGATACGCAGTATTTT
>TRBV5-4|TRBJ1-1|once|TRBD1
CATTRNPGGGRETEAFF
TGTGCCACCACAAGAAACCCTGGAGGGGGCAGGGAGACTGAAGCTTTCTTT
>TRBV15|TRBJ1-1|NA|NA
CATSSSRGGFEAFF
TGTGCCACCAGCAGTTCGCGTGGAGGGTTTGAAGCTTTCTTT
>TRBV5-1|TRBJ2-7|NA|TRBD1
CASSPNRGTYEQYF
TGCGCCAGCTCGCCCAACAGGGGAACCTACGAGCAGTACTTC
>TRBV6-5|TRBJ2-1|NA|NA
CASKGDSYNEQFF
TGTGCCAGCAAGGGGGACTCCTACAATGAGCAGTTCTTC
>TRBV7-9|TRBJ1-2|once|NA
CASSRRVVNYGYTF
TGTGCCAGCAGCCGCAGGGTGGTGAACTATGGCTACACCTTC
>TRBV2|TRBJ2-3|NA|TRBD2
CASRSGGGDTQYF
TGTGCCAGCAGGAGCGGGGGGGGAGATACGCAGTATTTT
>TRBV12-2|TRBJ2-1|NA|NA
CASRLVRRGLRNEQFF
TGTGCAAGTCGCTTGGTTCGGAGGGGGCTACGCAATGAGCAGTTCTTC
>TRBV11-1|TRBJ1-5|few|NA
CASSERQSNQPQHF
TGTGCCAGCAGCGAAAGACAGAGTAATCAGCCCCAGCATTTT
>TRBV4-2|TRBJ1-1|NA|NA
CASSQYPVQNTEAFF
TGTGCCAGCAGCCAATATCCAGTCCAGAACACTGAAGCTTTCTTT
>TRBV7-2|TRBJ2-5|once|TRBD2
CASSRRVAGEGETQYF
TGTGCCAGCAGCCGTAGAGTAGCGGGGGAGGGAGAGACCCAGTACTTC